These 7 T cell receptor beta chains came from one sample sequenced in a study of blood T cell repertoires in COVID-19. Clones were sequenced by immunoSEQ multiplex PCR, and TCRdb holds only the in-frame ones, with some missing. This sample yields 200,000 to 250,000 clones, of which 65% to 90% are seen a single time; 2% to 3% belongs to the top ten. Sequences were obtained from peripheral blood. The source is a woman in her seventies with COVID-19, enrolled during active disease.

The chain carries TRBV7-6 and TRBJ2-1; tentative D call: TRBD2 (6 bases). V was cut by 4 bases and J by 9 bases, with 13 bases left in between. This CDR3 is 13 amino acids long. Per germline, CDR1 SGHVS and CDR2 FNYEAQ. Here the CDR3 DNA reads TGTGCCAGCAGCTCCCCGGGAGTTCCTGAGCAGTTCTTC. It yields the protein CASSSPGVPEQFF.

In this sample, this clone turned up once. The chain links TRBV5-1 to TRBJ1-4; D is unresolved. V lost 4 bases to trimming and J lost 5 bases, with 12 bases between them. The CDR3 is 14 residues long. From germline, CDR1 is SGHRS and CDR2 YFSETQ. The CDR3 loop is CASSPGGQNEKLFF. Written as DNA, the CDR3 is TGCGCCAGCAGCCCAGGCGGGCAGAATGAAAAACTGTTTTTT.

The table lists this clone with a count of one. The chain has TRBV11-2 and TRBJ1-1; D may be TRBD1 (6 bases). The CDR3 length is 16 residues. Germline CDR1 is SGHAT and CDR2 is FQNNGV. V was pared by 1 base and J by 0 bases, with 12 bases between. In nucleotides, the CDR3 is TGTGCCAGCAGCTTAGGCCTAGGACAGATGAACACTGAAGCTTTCTTT. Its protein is CASSLGLGQMNTEAFF.

The CDR3 loop is CASSVRPTSGRGDEQFF. The CDR3, as DNA: TGTGCCAGCAGCGTACGCCCTACTAGCGGGAGGGGGGATGAGCAGTTCTTC. The V call is TRBV9, the J call TRBJ2-1; 13 bases fit TRBD2. This CDR3 comprises 17 residues. From germline, CDR1 is SGDLS and CDR2 YYNGEE. J was trimmed by 8 bases and V by 1 base; bases with no gene match: 9. Filled out from reference TRBV9 and TRBJ2-1, the complete variable domain reads DSGVTQTPKHLITATGQRVTLRCSPRSGDLSVYWYQQSLDQGLQFLIQYYNGEERAKGNILERFSAQQFPDLHSELNLSSLELGDSALYFCASSVRPTSGRGDEQFFGPGTRLTVL.

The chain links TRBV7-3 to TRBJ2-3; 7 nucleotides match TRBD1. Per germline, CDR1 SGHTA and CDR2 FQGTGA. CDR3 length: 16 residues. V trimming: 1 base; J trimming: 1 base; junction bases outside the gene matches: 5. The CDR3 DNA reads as TGTGCCAGCAGCTTAAAGGCGACAGGGCGCACAGATACGCAGTATTTT. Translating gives CASSLKATGRTDTQYF. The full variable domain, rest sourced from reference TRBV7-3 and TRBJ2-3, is GAGVSQTPSNKVTEKGKYVELRCDPISGHTALYWYRQSLGQGPEFLIYFQGTGAADDSGLPNDRFFAVRPEGSVSTLKIQRTERGDSAVYLCASSLKATGRTDTQYFGPGTRLTVL.

The CDR3: CASSPESAQYF. CDR3 DNA sequence: TGTGCCAGCTCACCCGAATCGGCGCAGTATTTT. The V call is TRBV18, the J call TRBJ2-3; no reliable D call. CDR3 length: 11 amino acids. V was shortened by 3 bases and J by 10 bases, with 8 bases between the two germline ends. The germline gives CDR1 KGHSH, CDR2 LQKENI.

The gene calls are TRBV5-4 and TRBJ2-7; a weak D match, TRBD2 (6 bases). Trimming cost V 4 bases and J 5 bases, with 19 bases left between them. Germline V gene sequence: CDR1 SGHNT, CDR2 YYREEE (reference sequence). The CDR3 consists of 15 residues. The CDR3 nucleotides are TGTGCCAGCAGCCCTCGGGACTCTCCCCCCGACGAGCAGTACTTC. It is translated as CASSPRDSPPDEQYF. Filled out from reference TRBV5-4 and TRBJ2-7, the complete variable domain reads ETGVTQSPTHLIKTRGQQVTLRCSSQSGHNTVSWYQQALGQGPQFIFQYYREEENGRGNFPPRFSGLQFPNYSSELNVNALELDDSALYLCASSPRDSPPDEQYFGPGTRLTVT.